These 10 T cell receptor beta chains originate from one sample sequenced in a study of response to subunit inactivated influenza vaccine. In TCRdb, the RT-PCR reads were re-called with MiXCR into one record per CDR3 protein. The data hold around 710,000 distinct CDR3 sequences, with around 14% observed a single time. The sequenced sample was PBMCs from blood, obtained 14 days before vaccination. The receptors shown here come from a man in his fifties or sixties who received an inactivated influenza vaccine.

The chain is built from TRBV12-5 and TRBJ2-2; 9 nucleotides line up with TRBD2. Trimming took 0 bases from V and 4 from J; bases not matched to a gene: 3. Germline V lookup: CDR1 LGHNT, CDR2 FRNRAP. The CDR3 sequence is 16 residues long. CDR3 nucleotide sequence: TGTGCTAGTGGTTTGGTAGCGGGGGGTTTCACCGGGGAGCTGTTTTTT. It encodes CASGLVAGGFTGELFF.

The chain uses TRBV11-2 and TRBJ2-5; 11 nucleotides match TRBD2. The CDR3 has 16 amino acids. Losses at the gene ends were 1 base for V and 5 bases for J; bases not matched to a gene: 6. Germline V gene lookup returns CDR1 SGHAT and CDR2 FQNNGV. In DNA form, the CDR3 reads TGTGCCAGCAGCTTAGTAGCGGGGGGGCTCGGGGAGACCCAGTACTTC. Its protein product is CASSLVAGGLGETQYF.

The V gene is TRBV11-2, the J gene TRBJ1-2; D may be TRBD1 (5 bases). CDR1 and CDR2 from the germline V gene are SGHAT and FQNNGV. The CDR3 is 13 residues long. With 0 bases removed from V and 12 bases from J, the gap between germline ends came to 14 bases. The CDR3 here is CASSLETGALHTF. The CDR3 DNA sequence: TGTGCCAGCAGCTTAGAAACAGGAGCCCTGCACACCTTC.

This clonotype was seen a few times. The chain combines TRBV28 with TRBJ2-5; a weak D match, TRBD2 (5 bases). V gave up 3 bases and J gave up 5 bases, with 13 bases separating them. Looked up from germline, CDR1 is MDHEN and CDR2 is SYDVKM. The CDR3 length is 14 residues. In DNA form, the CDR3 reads TGTGCCAGCAGTTTTCATAGAGCGGCCGAGACCCAGTACTTC. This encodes CASSFHRAAETQYF.

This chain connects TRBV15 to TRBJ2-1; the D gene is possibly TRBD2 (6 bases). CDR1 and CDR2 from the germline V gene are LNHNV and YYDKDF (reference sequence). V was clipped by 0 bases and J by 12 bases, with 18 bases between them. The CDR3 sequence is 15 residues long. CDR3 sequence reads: CATSREAASDGGQFF. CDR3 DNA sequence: TGTGCCACCAGCAGAGAAGCGGCCTCAGACGGGGGGCAGTTCTTC.

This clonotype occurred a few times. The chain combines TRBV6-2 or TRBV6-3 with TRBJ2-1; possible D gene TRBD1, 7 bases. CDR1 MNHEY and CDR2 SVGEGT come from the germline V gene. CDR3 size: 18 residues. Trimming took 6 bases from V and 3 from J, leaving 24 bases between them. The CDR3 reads CASRPRTGAAGVYNEQFF. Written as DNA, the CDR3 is TGTGCCAGCAGACCCCGAACAGGGGCAGCGGGTGTCTACAATGAGCAGTTCTTC.

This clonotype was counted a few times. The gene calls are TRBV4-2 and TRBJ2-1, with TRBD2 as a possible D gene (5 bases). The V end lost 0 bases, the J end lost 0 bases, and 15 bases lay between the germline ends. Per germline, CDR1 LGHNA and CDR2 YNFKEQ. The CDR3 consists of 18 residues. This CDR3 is CASSQEQLVSSSYNEQFF. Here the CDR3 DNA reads TGTGCCAGCAGCCAAGAACAACTAGTTTCAAGCTCCTACAATGAGCAGTTCTTC.

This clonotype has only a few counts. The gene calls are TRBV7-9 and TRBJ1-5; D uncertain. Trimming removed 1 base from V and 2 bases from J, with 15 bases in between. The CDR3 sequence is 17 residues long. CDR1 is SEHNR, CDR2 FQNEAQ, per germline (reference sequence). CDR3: CASSLGVGGVGNQPQHF. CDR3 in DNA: TGTGCCAGCAGCTTAGGGGTAGGCGGGGTTGGCAATCAGCCCCAGCATTTT.

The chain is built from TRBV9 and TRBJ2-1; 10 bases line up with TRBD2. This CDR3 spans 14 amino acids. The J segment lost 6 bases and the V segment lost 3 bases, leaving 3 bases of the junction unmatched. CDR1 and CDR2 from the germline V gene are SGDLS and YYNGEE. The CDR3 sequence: CASSASGSFNEQFF. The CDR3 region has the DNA TGTGCCAGCAGCGCTAGCGGGAGCTTCAATGAGCAGTTCTTC.

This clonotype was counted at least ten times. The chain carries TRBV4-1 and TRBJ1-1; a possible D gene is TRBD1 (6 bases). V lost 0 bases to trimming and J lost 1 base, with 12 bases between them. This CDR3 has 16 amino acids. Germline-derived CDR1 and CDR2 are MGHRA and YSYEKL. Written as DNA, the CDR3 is TGCGCCAGCAGCCAAGACTTGGGACACAAGAACACTGAAGCTTTCTTT. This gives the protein CASSQDLGHKNTEAFF.